These 11 T cell receptor beta chains originate from one sample sequenced in a study of blood T cell repertoires in COVID-19. Assay used: immunoSEQ multiplex PCR; TCRdb lists only in-frame clones, some missing. The table has fewer than 80,000 clones, 88% seen once. Sequenced: peripheral blood. The receptors were sampled from a woman aged 50 to 65 with active or convalescent COVID-19.

The V gene is TRBV6-6, the J gene TRBJ2-5; TRBD1 is a possible D gene (5 bases). Germline CDR1 MNHNY, CDR2 SVGAGI (reference sequence). The CDR3 runs to 14 residues. V was pared by 0 bases and J by 4 bases, with 9 bases between. CDR3 sequence: CASSYSSRVETQYF. For the CDR3, the DNA is TGTGCCAGCAGTTACTCGAGCAGGGTAGAGACCCAGTACTTC.

The rearrangement uses TRBV9 and TRBJ2-2; D gene uncertain. The CDR3 totals 14 residues. Per the germline V gene, CDR1 is SGDLS and CDR2 is YYNGEE. The V gene lost 3 bases and the J gene lost 0 bases, with 6 bases spanning the gap. This chain's CDR3 is CASSGSANTGELFF. For the CDR3, the DNA is TGTGCCAGCAGCGGTTCAGCGAACACCGGGGAGCTGTTTTTT.

This sequence joins TRBV2 and TRBJ2-2; tentatively, D is TRBD2 (6 bases). This CDR3 has 19 residues. Germline V gene sequence: CDR1 SNHLY, CDR2 FYNNEI. The V end was cut by 7 bases, the J end by 3 bases, with 27 bases between. CDR3: CASKSVGGPGRLDTGELFF. The DNA of the CDR3 is TGTGCCAGCAAGTCGGTTGGAGGGCCAGGGAGGTTGGACACCGGGGAGCTGTTTTTT.

The chain is built from TRBV13 and TRBJ1-1; possible D gene TRBD1, 5 bases. Trimming took 5 bases from V and 1 from J, leaving 14 bases between them. Germline V gene sequence: CDR1 PRHDT, CDR2 FYEKMQ (reference sequence). The CDR3 is made up of 15 amino acids. CDR3 sequence reads: CASSVQDKANTEAFF. The CDR3 nucleotides read TGTGCCAGCAGCGTTCAGGACAAGGCGAACACTGAAGCTTTCTTT.

The DNA of the CDR3 is TGTGCCAGCAGCCTACAAGCGAGCTCTGGAAACACCATATATTTT. As protein: CASSLQASSGNTIYF. The rearrangement uses TRBV7-9 and TRBJ1-3; the D is unclear. Per the germline V gene, CDR1 is SEHNR and CDR2 is FQNEAQ (reference sequence). V was cut by 5 bases and J by 0 bases, with 11 bases left in between. The CDR3 has 15 amino acids.

This clone was found once. The V call is TRBV2, the J call TRBJ2-7, with a possible D match to TRBD2 (5 bases). The CDR3 has 12 residues. CDR1 and CDR2 (germline): SNHLY, FYNNEI. The germline V and J ends were trimmed by 7 bases and 2 bases, with 9 bases remaining between them. The DNA of the CDR3 is TGTGCCAGCACGAATAGCGCCTACGAGCAGTACTTC. Its protein is CASTNSAYEQYF.

This clone was observed once. The CDR3 is CASSLWDSPYEQYF. DNA for the CDR3: TGTGCCAGCAGCTTATGGGACTCGCCCTACGAGCAGTACTTC. The J gene is TRBJ2-7, the V gene TRBV7-8, with D perhaps TRBD2 (6 bases). This CDR3 contains 14 residues. Germline V gene data show CDR1 as SGHVS and CDR2 as FQNEAQ. V was shortened by 2 bases and J by 2 bases, with 10 bases between the two germline ends.

The chain recombines TRBV18 with TRBJ1-1, with D tentatively TRBD1 (5 bases). V dropped 5 bases and J dropped 0 bases, with 13 bases sitting between them. Germline lookup yields CDR1 KGHSH and CDR2 LQKENI. The CDR3 runs to 15 residues. CDR3: CASSGQSGLNTEAFF. Written as DNA, the CDR3 is TGTGCCAGCTCAGGACAATCAGGGTTGAACACTGAAGCTTTCTTT. Supplemented by reference TRBV18 and TRBJ1-1, the full variable domain reads NAGVMQNPRHLVRRRGQEARLRCSPMKGHSHVYWYRQLPEEGLKFMVYLQKENIIDESGMPKERFSAEFPKEGPSILRIQQVVRGDSAAYFCASSGQSGLNTEAFFGQGTRLTVV.

The V gene is TRBV7-3, the J gene TRBJ2-1; no reliable D call. Deletions cut 0 bases from V and 3 bases from J, with 12 bases between. The germline V gene encodes CDR1 SGHTA and CDR2 FQGTGA. The CDR3 spans 16 residues. CDR3 sequence reads: CASSLTPRLGYNEQFF. The DNA of the CDR3 is TGTGCCAGCAGCTTAACCCCCCGACTGGGCTACAATGAGCAGTTCTTC.

The chain recombines TRBV13 with TRBJ1-1; D is perhaps TRBD1 (5 bases). Germline V gives CDR1 PRHDT, CDR2 FYEKMQ (reference sequence). Trimming took off 7 bases at V and 4 bases at J, with 13 bases between the two ends. The CDR3 covers 13 residues. This chain's CDR3 is CASIGGPVTEAFF. CDR3 in DNA: TGTGCCAGCATCGGGGGACCGGTCACTGAAGCTTTCTTT.

CDR3 nucleotides: TGCAGCGTTGGTTCCGAGACGGGGAAAAACACTGAAGCTTTCTTT. Amino acid sequence: CSVGSETGKNTEAFF. The chain uses TRBV29-1 and TRBJ1-1, with D unclear. This CDR3 spans 15 amino acids. The V end lost 4 bases, the J end lost 2 bases, and 17 bases lay between the germline ends. From germline, CDR1 is SQVTM and CDR2 ANQGSEA.